These T cell receptor beta chains were read from a single sample in a study of shared clonotypes between healthy human individuals. Profiling relied on immunoSEQ multiplex PCR, and the TCRdb table lists in-frame clones only, not all of them. The sample has about 2,500,000 clones, more than 90% seen once; the top ten hold around 0.14%. The sample taken for sequencing was naive CD4+ T cells sorted from blood. Every receptor here comes from a man between 18 and 35 years old in good health. Both conserved end residues are part of each CDR3. The order of the fields is V gene, D gene, CDR3 length, clone size, J gene, CDR3 protein, CDR3 DNA. A D gene is named only where the DNA matches it firmly. The size entry is marked missing in some rows and otherwise reads once, few, many or a size class.

TRBV19	TRBD1	16	-	TRBJ2-2	CASKMDRGGRAGELFF	TGTGCCAGCAAGATGGACAGGGGAGGTAGGGCCGGGGAGCTGTTTTTT
TRBV6-1	TRBD1	13	-	TRBJ2-7	CASKSAGGYEQYF	TGTGCCAGCAAGTCGGCAGGGGGCTACGAGCAGTACTTC
TRBV14	TRBD2	15	-	TRBJ2-1	CASSQGGSGRNEQFF	TGTGCCAGCAGCCAAGGGGGTAGCGGGAGGAATGAGCAGTTCTTC
TRBV30	TRBD2	15	-	TRBJ2-1	CAWTRRGLGANEQFF	TGTGCCTGGACCCGTCGGGGACTAGGGGCCAATGAGCAGTTCTTC
TRBV18	TRBD1	15	-	TRBJ2-1	CASSPLGTGGNEQFF	TGTGCCAGCTCACCACTGGGGACAGGGGGCAATGAGCAGTTCTTC
TRBV7-2	-	13	-	TRBJ2-5	CASSPGHQGTQYF	TGTGCCAGCAGCCCGGGACACCAAGGGACCCAGTACTTC
TRBV4-1	-	16	-	TRBJ2-1	CASSQVTSYSYNEQFF	TGCGCCAGCAGCCAGGTGACTTCCTACTCCTACAATGAGCAGTTCTTC
TRBV14	TRBD2	15	-	TRBJ2-1	CASSPPAGGRNEQFF	TGTGCCAGCAGCCCTCCAGCGGGAGGGCGCAATGAGCAGTTCTTC
TRBV11-1	-	15	-	TRBJ2-5	CASTKGYGLQETQYF	TGTGCCAGCACCAAGGGATACGGCTTACAAGAGACCCAGTACTTC
TRBV28	-	17	-	TRBJ2-5	CASSGQSRHTNQETQYF	TGTGCCAGCAGCGGTCAGTCTCGACATACCAATCAAGAGACCCAGTACTTC
TRBV30	TRBD1	17	-	TRBJ2-7	CAWRRGLAGQGFNEQYF	TGTGCCTGGAGGAGGGGGTTGGCTGGACAGGGGTTCAACGAGCAGTACTTC
TRBV6-5	-	14	-	TRBJ1-4	CASKQRFDGEKLFF	TGTGCCAGCAAGCAGAGGTTCGATGGTGAAAAACTGTTTTTT
TRBV7-2	TRBD1	14	once	TRBJ2-7	CASSRDRVSYEQYF	TGTGCCAGCAGCCGGGACAGAGTAAGCTACGAGCAGTACTTC
TRBV5-6	TRBD1	14	-	TRBJ1-5	CASSSRTGVADQHF	TGTGCCAGCAGCTCACGGACAGGCGTCGCTGACCAGCATTTT
TRBV9	TRBD2	17	-	TRBJ2-5	CASSVGSLAGSLETQYF	TGTGCCAGCAGCGTAGGATCCTTAGCGGGATCTTTGGAGACCCAGTACTTC
TRBV11-2	-	12	-	TRBJ2-5	CASSLVGETQYF	TGTGCCAGCAGCTTAGTGGGTGAGACCCAGTACTTC
TRBV2	-	14	-	TRBJ1-4	CASRDRATNEKLFF	TGTGCCAGCAGGGACCGGGCCACCAATGAAAAACTGTTTTTT
TRBV10-3	TRBD2	15	-	TRBJ2-7	CAISESASGSYEQYF	TGTGCCATCAGTGAGTCGGCTAGCGGGTCCTACGAGCAGTACTTC
TRBV6-5	-	14	-	TRBJ1-4	CASSSSGSNEKLFF	TGTGCCAGCAGTTCCTCAGGGTCTAATGAAAAACTGTTTTTT
TRBV14	TRBD1	14	-	TRBJ1-5	CASSRGTVNQPQHF	TGTGCCAGCAGCCGCGGGACAGTCAATCAGCCCCAGCATTTT
TRBV18	TRBD2	17	-	TRBJ2-1	CASSPSSGRETVNEQFF	TGTGCCAGCTCACCTTCCTCGGGGCGGGAGACAGTCAATGAGCAGTTCTTC
TRBV11-2	TRBD2	15	-	TRBJ2-1	CASSLEGGRGNEQFF	TGTGCCAGCAGCTTAGAAGGCGGGAGGGGGAATGAGCAGTTCTTC
TRBV4-3	TRBD2	16	-	TRBJ2-2	CASSLGLAGGTGELFF	TGCGCCAGCAGCCTTGGACTAGCGGGAGGGACCGGGGAGCTGTTTTTT
TRBV9	TRBD2	16	-	TRBJ2-5	CASSVEGLAGGETQYF	TGTGCCAGCAGCGTAGAAGGGCTAGCGGGAGGAGAGACCCAGTACTTC
TRBV14	-	15	once	TRBJ2-5	CASSQGLHRRETQYF	TGTGCCAGCAGCCAAGGGCTCCATAGGAGGGAGACCCAGTACTTC
TRBV9	-	14	-	TRBJ2-3	CASSVGAGRDTQYF	TGTGCCAGCAGCGTAGGAGCTGGCAGAGATACGCAGTATTTT
TRBV29-1	-	15	-	TRBJ2-3	CSVYLWTRPSDTQYF	TGCAGCGTTTATTTGTGGACAAGACCTTCGGATACGCAGTATTTT
TRBV30	-	13	few	TRBJ1-4	CAWSGDRRAKLFF	TGTGCCTGGAGTGGGGACCGACGCGCGAAACTGTTTTTT
TRBV28	-	15	-	TRBJ1-1	CASKDLTGTNTEAFF	TGTGCCAGCAAGGACCTGACAGGAACGAACACTGAAGCTTTCTTT
TRBV18	TRBD2	15	-	TRBJ2-7	CASSPQLAPAYEQYF	TGTGCCAGCTCACCACAACTAGCGCCAGCCTACGAGCAGTACTTC
TRBV5-4	-	16	once	TRBJ2-7	CASSLEISRSSYEQYF	TGTGCCAGCAGCTTGGAAATCTCAAGGTCCTCCTACGAGCAGTACTTC
TRBV18	-	16	-	TRBJ2-1	CASSPPGVLPYNEQFF	TGTGCCAGCTCACCACCGGGGGTTCTACCGTACAATGAGCAGTTCTTC
TRBV6-1	TRBD1	15	-	TRBJ1-6	CASSVKGTGNSPLHF	TGTGCCAGCAGTGTAAAAGGGACAGGCAATTCACCCCTCCACTTT
TRBV20-1	-	11	-	TRBJ2-7	CSIGSGYEQYF	TGCAGTATAGGTAGCGGCTACGAGCAGTACTTC
TRBV30	-	12	-	TRBJ2-7	CAWSVLRSEQYF	TGTGCCTGGAGTGTACTGAGGTCCGAGCAGTACTTC
TRBV19	TRBD1	15	-	TRBJ2-3	CASSPDRVRTDTQYF	TGTGCCAGTTCTCCGGACAGGGTTCGCACAGATACGCAGTATTTT
TRBV18	TRBD1	15	-	TRBJ1-3	CASSSTGGSGNTIYF	TGTGCCAGCTCGTCAACAGGGGGCTCTGGAAACACCATATATTTT
TRBV6-1	TRBD1	13	-	TRBJ1-2	CASSEGQGYGYTF	TGTGCCAGCAGTGAAGGACAGGGCTATGGCTACACCTTC
TRBV19	-	15	-	TRBJ2-5	CASSRSWVGQETQYF	TGTGCCAGTAGTAGATCTTGGGTGGGACAAGAGACCCAGTACTTC
TRBV5-4	-	19	once	TRBJ1-6	CASSYAINPNGAYNSPLHF	TGTGCCAGCAGCTACGCCATAAACCCAAATGGGGCGTATAATTCACCCCTCCACTTT
TRBV7-9	-	13	-	TRBJ2-7	CASRDWAGYEQYF	TGTGCCAGCAGGGACTGGGCGGGGTACGAGCAGTACTTC
TRBV6-5	-	14	-	TRBJ1-6	CASRAGTGNSPLHF	TGTGCCAGCAGGGCTGGGACGGGTAATTCACCCCTCCACTTT
TRBV25-1	-	12	-	TRBJ2-7	CASIDSTYEQYF	TGTGCCAGCATTGACAGCACCTACGAGCAGTACTTC
TRBV9	-	14	-	TRBJ2-1	CASSVGGQYNEQFF	TGTGCCAGCAGCGTAGGAGGACAGTACAATGAGCAGTTCTTC
TRBV11-3	-	15	-	TRBJ2-3	CASSLLAGNTDTQYF	TGTGCCAGCAGCTTACTAGCCGGAAACACAGATACGCAGTATTTT